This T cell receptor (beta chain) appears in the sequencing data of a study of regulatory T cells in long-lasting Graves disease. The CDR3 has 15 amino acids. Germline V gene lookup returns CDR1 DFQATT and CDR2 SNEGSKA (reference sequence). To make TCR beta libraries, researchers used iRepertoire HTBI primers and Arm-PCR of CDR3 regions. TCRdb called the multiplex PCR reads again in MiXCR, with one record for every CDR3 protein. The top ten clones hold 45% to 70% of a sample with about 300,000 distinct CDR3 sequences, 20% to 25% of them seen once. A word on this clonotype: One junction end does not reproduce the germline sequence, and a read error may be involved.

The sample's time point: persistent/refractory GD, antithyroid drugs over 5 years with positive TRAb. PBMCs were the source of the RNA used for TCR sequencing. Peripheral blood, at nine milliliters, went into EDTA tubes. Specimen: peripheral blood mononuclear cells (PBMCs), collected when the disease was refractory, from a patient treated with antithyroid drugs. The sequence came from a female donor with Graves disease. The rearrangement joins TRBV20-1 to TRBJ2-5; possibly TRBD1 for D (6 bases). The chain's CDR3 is CSASRQDPYQETRYF. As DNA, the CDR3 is TGCAGTGCGTCGCGACAGGATCCGTACCAAGAGACCCGGTACTTC.